This TCR beta chain emerged from a study of Graves' ophthalmopathy and Graves' hyperthyroidism. Participants with hyperthyroidism, aged 18 to 65, were newly diagnosed with under 2 months' duration. From fresh peripheral blood, over 9 ml in volume, the PBMCs were obtained. The CDR3 sequence is 13 residues long. Trimming removed 3 bases at V and 4 bases at J, with 4 bases between. CDR1 and CDR2 from the germline V gene are MRHNA and SNTAGT. Transcripts of RNA were the source for amplifying TCR beta CDR3 regions. Second-round multiplex PCR came after first-round RT-PCR with HTBI primers. Using its own MiXCR run on the multiplex PCR reads, TCRdb lists one record per CDR3 protein. This sample has hundreds of thousands of distinct CDR3 sequences, with roughly 20% found just once. This clonotype has a count of ten or more.

The receptor comes from a woman aged 18-29 years with stable Graves' hyperthyroidism. Some clones in this sample may be carry-over from other donors' samples. J is TRBJ1-6 and V is TRBV6-4; no firm D call. The source material was peripheral blood. CDR3 sequence reads: CASSEEYNSPLHF. The CDR3 bases are TGTGCCAGCAGTGAAGAGTATAATTCACCCCTCCACTTT.